This T cell receptor (beta chain) originates from a study of shared clonotypes between healthy human individuals. V gave up 3 bases and J gave up 0 bases, with 11 bases separating them. The V gene's germline CDR1 is MNHEY and CDR2 SVGAGI. The CDR3 is 15 amino acids. The protocol was immunoSEQ multiplex PCR, while the TCRdb copy is restricted to in-frame clones and leaves out a portion. The table shows about 2 million clones, with approximately 95% occurring only once. The receptor comes from a man between 18 and 35 years old in good health. The J gene is TRBJ1-1, the V gene TRBV6-5; the D is unclear. The sample taken for sequencing was naive CD4+ T cells sorted from blood. Subset denoted: CD45RA+ positively selected. For the CDR3, the DNA is TGTGCCAGCAGTTATAGGGTCCCTCTGAACACTGAAGCTTTCTTT. It yields the protein CASSYRVPLNTEAFF.